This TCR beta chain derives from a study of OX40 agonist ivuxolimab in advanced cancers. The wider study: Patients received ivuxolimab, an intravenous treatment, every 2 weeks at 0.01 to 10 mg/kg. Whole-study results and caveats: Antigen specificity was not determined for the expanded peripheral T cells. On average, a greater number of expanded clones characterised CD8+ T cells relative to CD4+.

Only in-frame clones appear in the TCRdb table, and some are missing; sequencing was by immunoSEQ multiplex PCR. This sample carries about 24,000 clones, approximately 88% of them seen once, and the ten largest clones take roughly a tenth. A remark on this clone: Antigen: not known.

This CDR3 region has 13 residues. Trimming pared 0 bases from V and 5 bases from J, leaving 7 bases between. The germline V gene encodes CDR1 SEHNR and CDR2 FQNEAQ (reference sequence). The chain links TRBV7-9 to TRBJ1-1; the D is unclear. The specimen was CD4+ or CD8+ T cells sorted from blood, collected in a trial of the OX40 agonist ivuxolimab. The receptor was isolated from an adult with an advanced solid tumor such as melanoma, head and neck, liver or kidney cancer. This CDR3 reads CASSLARGTEAFF. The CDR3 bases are TGTGCCAGCAGCTTAGCGAGAGGGACTGAAGCTTTCTTT.